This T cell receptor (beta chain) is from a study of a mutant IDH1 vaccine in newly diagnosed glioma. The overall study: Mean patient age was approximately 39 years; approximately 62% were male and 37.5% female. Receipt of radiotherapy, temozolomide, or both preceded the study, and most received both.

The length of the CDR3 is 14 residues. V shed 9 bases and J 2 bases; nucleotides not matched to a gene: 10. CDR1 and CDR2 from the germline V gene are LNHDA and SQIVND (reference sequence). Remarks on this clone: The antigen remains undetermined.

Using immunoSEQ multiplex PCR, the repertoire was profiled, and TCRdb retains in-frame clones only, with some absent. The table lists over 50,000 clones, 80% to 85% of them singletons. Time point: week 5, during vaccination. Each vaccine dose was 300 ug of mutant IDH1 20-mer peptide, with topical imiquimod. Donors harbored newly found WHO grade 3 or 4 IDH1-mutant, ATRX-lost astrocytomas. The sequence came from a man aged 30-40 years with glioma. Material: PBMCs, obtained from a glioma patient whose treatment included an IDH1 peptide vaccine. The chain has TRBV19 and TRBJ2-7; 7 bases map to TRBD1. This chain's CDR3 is CASSPGQGAYEQYF. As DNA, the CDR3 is TGTGCCAGCAGCCCCGGGCAGGGGGCCTACGAGCAGTACTTC.